Presented here are 32 T cell receptor beta chains from one specimen sequenced in a study of neurological immune-mediated disorders. TCRdb re-called the 5' RACE reads with MiXCR, one entry per CDR3 protein. The repertoire includes 74,000 or so distinct CDR3 sequences, about 9.7% of them detected once, and 1.5% to 2% sits in the top ten. Sequenced: PBMCs. The receptors were gathered from a man aged 50 or older in good health.

This clonotype was seen many times. The genes are TRBV7-9 and TRBJ2-2; 12 nucleotides agree with TRBD2. The ends lost 1 base at V and 4 bases at J; junction bases unmatched: 1. The CDR3 has 16 amino acids. Germline assignment: CDR1 SEHNR and CDR2 FQNEAQ (reference sequence). Here the CDR3 DNA reads TGTGCCAGCAGCTTAGGACTAGCGGGAGTCACCGGGGAGCTGTTTTTT. Protein sequence: CASSLGLAGVTGELFF.

This clonotype was picked up many times. The J gene is TRBJ2-2, the V gene TRBV27, with D possibly matching TRBD2 (5 bases). This CDR3 has 14 residues. With 3 bases removed from V and 1 base from J, the gap between germline ends came to 6 bases. The germline V gene encodes CDR1 MNHEY and CDR2 SMNVEV (reference sequence). CDR3 loop: CASSLRENTGELFF. In nucleotides, the CDR3 is TGTGCCAGCAGTTTGAGGGAGAACACCGGGGAGCTGTTTTTT.

This clonotype was picked up many times. This chain links TRBV7-7 with TRBJ1-1; D remains ambiguous. The CDR3 has 11 amino acids. Germline V lookup: CDR1 SSHAT, CDR2 FNYEAQ (reference sequence). With 5 bases removed from V and 8 bases from J, the gap between germline ends came to 9 bases. CDR3: CASSPDREAFF. CDR3 DNA sequence: TGTGCCAGCAGCCCCGACCGAGAAGCTTTCTTT.

This clonotype was observed many times. The chain recombines TRBV5-1 with TRBJ1-1, with unresolved D. Deletions cut 5 bases from V and 3 bases from J, with 8 bases between. Germline-derived CDR1 and CDR2 are SGHRS and YFSETQ. The CDR3 extends over 12 amino acids. The CDR3 DNA follows: TGCGCCAGCAGTGACGGACACACTGAAGCTTTCTTT. Translating it yields CASSDGHTEAFF.

This clonotype has at least ten counts. The rearrangement joins TRBV3-1 to TRBJ2-3; TRBD1 agrees at 9 bases. Germline CDR1 LGHDT, CDR2 YNNKEL (reference sequence). This CDR3 has 17 residues. The ends lost 3 bases at V and 3 bases at J; junction bases unmatched: 10. Here the CDR3 reads CASSQAGTGPGTDTQYF. The CDR3 DNA sequence: TGTGCCAGCAGCCAGGCCGGGACAGGGCCCGGAACAGATACGCAGTATTTT.

This clonotype was counted ten times or more. In nucleotides, the CDR3 is TGTGCCTGGAGTAACCCTAGCGGGAGCCTCACAGATACGCAGTATTTT. Translation gives CAWSNPSGSLTDTQYF. This rearrangement joins TRBV30 to TRBJ2-3, with TRBD2 identical over 10 bases. Trimming took 2 bases from V and 2 from J; bases not matched to a gene: 7. CDR1 is GTSNPN and CDR2 is SVGIG in the germline V gene (reference sequence). CDR3 length equals 16 residues.

This clonotype was recorded many times. The chain combines TRBV5-1 with TRBJ2-7; 12 bases are a match to TRBD1. After removal of 1 base from V and 1 base from J, the junction contained 3 bases not matched to a gene. This CDR3 has 16 residues. Germline CDR1 SGHRS, CDR2 YFSETQ. The CDR3 DNA reads as TGCGCCAGCAGCTTGAGGGACAGGGGGCCGTCCTACGAGCAGTACTTC. It yields the protein CASSLRDRGPSYEQYF.

On this clonotype itself: The junction departs from germline at one end; a sequencing error may be responsible. The chain employs TRBV12-3 or TRBV12-4 and TRBJ2-7; TRBD1 aligns across 8 bases. The CDR3 covers 13 residues. The CDR3 sequence is CAISLNRGDEQYF. CDR3 nucleotide sequence: TGTGCCATCAGTTTAAACAGGGGGGACGAGCAGTACTTT.

This clonotype has a count of ten or more. The chain carries TRBV6-6 and TRBJ2-5; 11 bases are shared with TRBD2. The CDR3 has 16 residues. Germline V gene data show CDR1 as MNHNY and CDR2 as SVGAGI (reference sequence). Germline trimming cut 1 base from V and 5 bases from J; bases unmatched to any gene: 6. As DNA, the CDR3 is TGTGCCAGCAGTTACTTTAGCGGGAGGGCCCTGGAGACCCAGTACTTC. This gives the protein CASSYFSGRALETQYF.

This clonotype appeared many times. The V and J genes are TRBV20-1 and TRBJ2-1; 10 bases are a match to TRBD2. Trimming cost V 5 bases and J 5 bases; bases outside gene matches: 6. Germline V gene lookup returns CDR1 DFQATT and CDR2 SNEGSKA (reference sequence). This CDR3 is 14 amino acids long. CDR3 protein: CSADPGLANNEQFF. Written as DNA, the CDR3 is TGCAGTGCTGATCCGGGACTAGCGAACAATGAGCAGTTCTTC.

This clonotype was recorded many times. The V and J genes are TRBV6-5 and TRBJ2-4; 9 bases are shared with TRBD1. CDR1 and CDR2 from the germline V gene are MNHEY and SVGAGI. The CDR3 length is 15 residues. V lost 6 bases to trimming and J lost 2 bases; unmatched junction nucleotides: 5. The CDR3 loop reads CASSLTGGPKNIQYF. The CDR3 bases are TGTGCCAGCAGCTTAACAGGGGGCCCCAAAAACATTCAGTACTTC.

This clonotype was seen ten or more times. The chain employs TRBV7-8 and TRBJ2-7, with D perhaps TRBD1 (5 bases). The CDR3 covers 15 residues. From germline, CDR1 is SGHVS and CDR2 FQNEAQ. Deletions cut 2 bases from V and 6 bases from J, with 17 bases between. In DNA, the CDR3 is TGTGCCAGCAGCTTAATTAGCAGGGCGTCTGGCGAGCAGTACTTC. Its protein product is CASSLISRASGEQYF.

This clonotype was counted at least ten times. The rearrangement uses TRBV29-1 and TRBJ2-1; no clear D gene. The CDR3 totals 12 residues. Germline CDR1 SQVTM, CDR2 ANQGSEA. Trimming removed 5 bases from V and 4 bases from J, with 9 bases in between. CDR3 DNA sequence: TGCAGCGTTAAATGGGGTTACAATGAGCAGTTCTTC. Its translation: CSVKWGYNEQFF.

This clonotype was seen many times. This may arise from a read error, as a much more abundant clone is one base away. CDR3 protein: CASSQGTADIVLF. The CDR3 DNA reads as TGCGCCAGCAGCCAAGGGACAGCCGATATCGTGCTTTTT. The chain joins TRBV4-3 to TRBJ1-4, with a weak D call TRBD1 (6 bases). CDR1 is LGHNA and CDR2 is YSLEER in the germline V gene. CDR3 length: 13 residues.

In its sample, this clonotype was seen many times. The V gene is TRBV20-1, the J gene TRBJ1-5; a possible D gene is TRBD1 (6 bases). The V and J ends lost 6 bases and 7 bases respectively, with 19 bases between them. Germline V gene lookup returns CDR1 DFQATT and CDR2 SNEGSKA (reference sequence). The CDR3 extends over 14 amino acids. CDR3 amino acids: CSAKEGTPGQPQHF. The CDR3 DNA is TGCAGTGCAAAAGAGGGGACACCCGGACAGCCCCAGCATTTT.

This clonotype was counted at least ten times. The CDR3 is CASSLGGTEVYEQYF. The DNA of the CDR3 is TGCGCCAGCAGCTTGGGGGGGACAGAGGTCTACGAGCAGTACTTC. The rearrangement uses TRBV5-1 and TRBJ2-7, with 7 bases that match TRBD1. CDR3 length equals 15 residues. The V and J ends lost 0 bases and 3 bases, in that order; junction bases with no gene match: 6. CDR1 is SGHRS and CDR2 is YFSETQ in the germline V gene.

This clonotype was observed at least ten times. V gene TRBV5-1 combines with J gene TRBJ1-5; D is ambiguous. Germline loops: CDR1 SGHRS, CDR2 YFSETQ. Trimming removed 4 bases at V and 0 bases at J, with 11 bases between. The CDR3 has 15 amino acids. The CDR3 DNA reads as TGCGCCAGCAGCCCCGGACGGGATAGCAATCAGCCCCAGCATTTT. The encoded protein is CASSPGRDSNQPQHF.

In this sample, this clonotype turned up many times. CDR3 nucleotides: TGTGCCAGCAGCCGAAGGGGGCGTAGCTCTGGGGCCAACGTCCTGACTTTC. It is translated as CASSRRGRSSGANVLTF. The V and J genes are TRBV12-3 or TRBV12-4 and TRBJ2-6; 7 bases match TRBD1. This CDR3 region has 17 residues. V lost 6 bases, J lost 0 bases, and 8 bases stayed unmatched.

This clonotype showed up many times. The chain has TRBV6-2 or TRBV6-3 and TRBJ1-5; no clear D. Germline assignment: CDR1 MNHEY and CDR2 SVGEGT. The CDR3 spans 15 residues. The V end lost 2 bases, the J end lost 6 bases, and 14 bases lay between the germline ends. The CDR3 coding sequence is TGTGCCAGCAGTTACGCAGGCCGGGCCAGTCAGCCCCAGCATTTT. As protein: CASSYAGRASQPQHF.

The V and J genes are TRBV10-3 and TRBJ2-7; TRBD1 is a possible D gene (5 bases). The CDR3 contains 12 residues. The germline V and J ends were trimmed by 0 bases and 5 bases, with 5 bases remaining between them. Germline CDR1 ENHRY, CDR2 SYGVKD. The CDR3 DNA follows: TGTGCCATCAGTGAGTCAGGGGACGAGCAGTACTTC. Translating it yields CAISESGDEQYF.

This clonotype was seen many times. The CDR3 here is CASSQLAGEGNEQFF. CDR3 coding DNA: TGCGCCAGCAGCCAACTAGCGGGAGAAGGCAATGAGCAGTTCTTC. The chain employs TRBV4-3 and TRBJ2-1; 10 nucleotides align to TRBD2. Germline values: CDR1 LGHNA, CDR2 YSLEER. This CDR3 is 15 amino acids long. V was clipped by 2 bases and J by 6 bases; unmatched bases: 4.

In its sample, this clonotype was seen many times. The chain links TRBV7-3 to TRBJ2-7, with D tentatively TRBD1 or TRBD2 (7 bases each). The germline CDR1 and CDR2 sequences are SGHTA and FQGTGA. The CDR3 loop spans 15 amino acids. Trimming cost V 7 bases and J 4 bases, with 20 bases left between them. CDR3 DNA: TGTGCCAGCAAAACGAAGCGGGACAGCCCGTACGAGCAGTACTTC. Amino acids: CASKTKRDSPYEQYF.

This clonotype was counted many times. This CDR3 is CASRDAKYGYTF. The CDR3 region has the DNA TGTGCCAGCAGGGACGCAAAGTATGGCTACACCTTC. V is TRBV3-1 and J is TRBJ1-2; the D is unclear. Germline-derived CDR1 and CDR2 are LGHDT and YNNKEL (reference sequence). The CDR3 is made up of 12 amino acids. Trimming cost V 6 bases and J 5 bases, with 10 bases left between them.

This clonotype came up many times. CDR3 bases: TGTGCCAGCAGCCAAGAATTTCGGACAGGGGGCTACGAGCAGTACTTC. Amino acids: CASSQEFRTGGYEQYF. The chain employs TRBV4-2 and TRBJ2-7; 10 bases are shared with TRBD1. This CDR3 has 16 residues. Per germline, CDR1 LGHNA and CDR2 YNFKEQ. The V segment lost 0 bases and the J segment 3 bases; nucleotides outside the gene matches: 5.

This clonotype was seen many times. The gene calls are TRBV10-2 and TRBJ2-7, with D perhaps assigned TRBD1 or TRBD2 (6 bases each). The CDR3 runs to 13 residues. Trimming cost V 0 bases and J 5 bases, with 8 bases left between them. CDR1 and CDR2 (germline): WSHSY, SAAADI. The CDR3 loop is CASSESRGDEQYF. The CDR3, as DNA: TGCGCCAGCAGTGAGTCGAGGGGGGACGAGCAGTACTTC.

This clonotype was counted many times. This chain links TRBV7-2 with TRBJ2-3, with D possibly being TRBD2 (5 bases). V gave up 4 bases and J gave up 0 bases, with 17 bases separating them. The CDR3 has 17 residues. Germline loops: CDR1 SGHTA, CDR2 FQGNSA. CDR3 bases: TGTGCCAGCAGCTCCTGGACGGGGATATCTAGCACAGATACGCAGTATTTT. This sequence encodes CASSSWTGISSTDTQYF. Based on the CDR3 plus reference TRBV7-2 and TRBJ2-3, the full variable domain is GAGVSQSPSNKVTEKGKDVELRCDPISGHTALYWYRQSLGQGLEFLIYFQGNSAPDKSGLPSDRFSAERTGGSVSTLTIQRTQQEDSAVYLCASSSWTGISSTDTQYFGPGTRLTVL.

This clonotype came up many times. The V call is TRBV6-6, the J call TRBJ1-1, with D possibly being TRBD1 (5 bases). This CDR3 is 12 amino acids long. Trimming shortened V by 7 bases and J by 7 bases, and 13 bases separated the two germline ends. Germline CDR1 is MNHNY and CDR2 is SVGAGI (reference sequence). Here the CDR3 reads CASNAGDLEAFF. CDR3 bases: TGTGCCAGCAACGCCGGGGACCTTGAAGCTTTCTTT.

The rearrangement uses TRBV28 and TRBJ2-3; D might be TRBD2 (6 bases). The CDR3 contains 14 residues. CDR1 is MDHEN and CDR2 is SYDVKM in the germline V gene. Here the CDR3 reads CVTYNAGTTDTQYF. The CDR3, as DNA: TGTGTCACCTATAATGCGGGAACCACGGATACGCAGTATTTT.

This clonotype came up many times. The chain links TRBV7-2 to TRBJ1-6; tentative D call: TRBD1 (6 bases). This CDR3 has 15 amino acids. The V end was cut by 0 bases, the J end by 6 bases, with 9 bases between. Germline V gives CDR1 SGHTA, CDR2 FQGNSA. CDR3 amino acids: CASSLAGGANSPLHF. DNA for the CDR3: TGTGCCAGCAGCTTAGCAGGGGGGGCTAATTCACCCCTCCACTTT.

This clonotype was recorded at least ten times. The J gene is TRBJ2-5, the V gene TRBV10-3; unclear D gene. The CDR3 runs 12 residues. Germline CDR1 reads ENHRY; CDR2 reads SYGVKD. V gave up 0 bases and J gave up 5 bases, with 4 bases separating them. CDR3 amino acids: CAISESQETQYF. The CDR3 nucleotides are TGTGCCATCAGTGAGTCGCAGGAGACCCAGTACTTC.

In its sample, this clonotype was seen many times. The V gene is TRBV5-1, the J gene TRBJ1-6, with D tentatively TRBD1 (6 bases). Trimming removed 0 bases at V and 10 bases at J, with 11 bases between. CDR1 and CDR2 (germline): SGHRS, YFSETQ. The CDR3 loop spans 14 amino acids. This CDR3 reads CASSLDQGYSPLHF. CDR3 DNA: TGCGCCAGCAGCTTGGACCAGGGGTACTCACCCCTCCACTTT.

This clonotype occurred many times. The CDR3 protein is CASSLRAGMISYEQYF. In DNA form, the CDR3 reads TGTGCCAGCAGTTTAAGAGCGGGTATGATCTCCTACGAGCAGTACTTC. This sequence joins TRBV12-3 or TRBV12-4 and TRBJ2-7; TRBD2 might be the D (6 bases). The germline V and J ends were trimmed by 2 bases and 0 bases, with 14 bases remaining between them. This CDR3 region has 16 residues.